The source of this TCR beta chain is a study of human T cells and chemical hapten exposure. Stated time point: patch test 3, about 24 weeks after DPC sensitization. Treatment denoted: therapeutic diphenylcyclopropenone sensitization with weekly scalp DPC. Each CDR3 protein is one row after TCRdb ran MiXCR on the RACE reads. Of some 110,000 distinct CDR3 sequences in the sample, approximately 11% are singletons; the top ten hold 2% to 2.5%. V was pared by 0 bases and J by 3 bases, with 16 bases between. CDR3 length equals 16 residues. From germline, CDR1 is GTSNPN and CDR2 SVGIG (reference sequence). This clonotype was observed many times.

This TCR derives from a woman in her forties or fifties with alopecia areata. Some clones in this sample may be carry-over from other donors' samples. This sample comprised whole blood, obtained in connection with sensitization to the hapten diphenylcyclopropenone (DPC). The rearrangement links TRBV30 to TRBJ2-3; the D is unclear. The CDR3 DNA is TGTGCCTGGAGTGTACCTCTAGGCCTGGGGACAGATACGCAGTATTTT. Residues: CAWSVPLGLGTDTQYF. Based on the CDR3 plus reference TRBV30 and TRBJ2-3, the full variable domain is SQTIHQWPATLVQPVGSPLSLECTVEGTSNPNLYWYRQAAGRGLQLLFYSVGIGQISSEVPQNLSASRPQDRQFILSSKKLLLSDSGFYLCAWSVPLGLGTDTQYFGPGTRLTVL.